These 24 T cell receptor beta chains originate from one sample sequenced in a study of blood T cell repertoires in COVID-19. Only in-frame clones appear in the TCRdb table, and some are missing; sequencing was by immunoSEQ multiplex PCR. Found here are more than 50,000 clones, 90% of them singletons; the top ten hold approximately 8%. The sequenced sample consisted of peripheral blood. These receptors originate from a woman aged 40 to 55 with active COVID-19.

The genes are TRBV6-2 or TRBV6-3 and TRBJ1-5; D unresolved. The CDR3 is made up of 12 amino acids. Trimming took 2 bases from V and 6 from J, leaving 5 bases between them. The germline gives CDR1 MNHEY, CDR2 SVGEGT. The CDR3 here is CASSYPTQPQHF. CDR3 nucleotides: TGTGCCAGCAGTTACCCTACTCAGCCCCAGCATTTT.

V and J are TRBV5-6 and TRBJ1-2; 9 positions match TRBD1. Germline V gene lookup returns CDR1 SGHDT and CDR2 YYEEEE. The V and J ends lost 4 bases and 4 bases, in that order; junction bases with no gene match: 8. The CDR3 spans 15 residues. CDR3 coding DNA: TGTGCCAGCAGCAGGGGACAGGGAGCCCTCTATGGCTACACCTTC. Protein product: CASSRGQGALYGYTF.

J is TRBJ1-2 and V is TRBV12-3 or TRBV12-4; D not certain. V lost 3 bases and J 2 bases, leaving 7 bases between the germline ends. The CDR3 covers 13 residues. CDR3 in amino acids: CASSFLQNYGYTF. For the CDR3, the DNA is TGTGCCAGCAGTTTTTTACAAAACTATGGCTACACCTTC.

This chain links TRBV15 with TRBJ2-2; 13 bases are shared with TRBD2. CDR1 and CDR2 from the germline V gene are LNHNV and YYDKDF (reference sequence). The CDR3 length is 15 residues. The trim removed 1 base at V and 8 bases at J, leaving 1 base unmatched. Here the CDR3 DNA reads TGTGCCACCAGCAGAGGACTAGCGGGGGGTGGGGAGCTGTTTTTT. This translates into CATSRGLAGGGELFF.

The chain uses TRBV11-3 and TRBJ2-3; TRBD2 matches at 10 bases. V lost 5 bases, J lost 0 bases, and 5 bases stayed unmatched. Germline V gene lookup returns CDR1 SGHNT and CDR2 YENEEA. The CDR3 is 16 residues long. DNA for the CDR3: TGTGCCAGCAGCCTCAGGACTAGCGGTAGCACAGATACGCAGTATTTT. Translating gives CASSLRTSGSTDTQYF.

The chain combines TRBV2 with TRBJ1-2; D might be TRBD1 (6 bases). CDR3 length: 16 amino acids. Trimming removed 4 bases at V and 2 bases at J, with 17 bases between. Germline V gene lookup returns CDR1 SNHLY and CDR2 FYNNEI. The CDR3 is CASSGATGTLNYGYTF. DNA of the CDR3: TGTGCCAGCAGTGGGGCAACCGGGACACTAAACTATGGCTACACCTTC.

The CDR3 region has the DNA TGTGCCAGCAGCTCAGCGGGGGACTACTCTGGGGCCAACGTCCTGACTTTC. Amino acid sequence: CASSSAGDYSGANVLTF. The chain is built from TRBV7-9 and TRBJ2-6; 8 bases align to TRBD2. This CDR3 contains 17 residues. V dropped 4 bases and J dropped 0; count of bases not matched to a gene: 5. CDR1 is SEHNR and CDR2 is FQNEAQ in the germline V gene (reference sequence).

This clone has a single count. V usage is TRBV12-3 or TRBV12-4 and J usage is TRBJ1-4; D is undetermined. Trimming took 3 bases from V and 17 from J, leaving 19 bases between them. CDR3 size: 13 residues. CDR3 residues: CASSLQDSEGRFF. The CDR3 DNA is TGTGCCAGCAGTTTGCAGGACTCAGAAGGACGTTTTTTT.

V gene TRBV5-1 combines with J gene TRBJ1-4; 7 positions agree with TRBD1. The V and J ends lost 4 bases and 1 base, in that order; junction bases with no gene match: 7. Germline CDR1 reads SGHRS; CDR2 reads YFSETQ. The CDR3 is made up of 16 amino acids. The chain's CDR3 is CASSVRGVGTNEKLFF. CDR3 nucleotide sequence: TGCGCCAGCAGCGTCAGGGGGGTTGGAACTAATGAAAAACTGTTTTTT.

The genes are TRBV10-3 and TRBJ1-5, with 9 bases that match TRBD1. The CDR3 extends over 18 amino acids. Trimming removed 4 bases from V and 1 base from J; junction bases left unmatched: 11. Germline CDR1 reads ENHRY; CDR2 reads SYGVKD. This CDR3 reads CAISGSPTGTGSNQPQHF. CDR3 sequence (DNA): TGTGCCATCAGTGGGTCTCCTACCGGGACAGGGAGCAATCAGCCCCAGCATTTT.

The chain joins TRBV6-6 to TRBJ1-5, with unresolved D. Germline V lookup: CDR1 MNHNY, CDR2 SVGAGI (reference sequence). V lost 6 bases, J lost 0 bases, and 3 bases lay in between. The CDR3 runs 12 residues. Here the CDR3 DNA reads TGTGCCAGCAGATATAGCAATCAGCCCCAGCATTTT. It yields the protein CASRYSNQPQHF.

J is TRBJ2-5 and V is TRBV4-3; the match to TRBD2 covers 13 bases. CDR1 is LGHNA, CDR2 YSLEER, per germline. V was pared by 3 bases and J by 3 bases, with 13 bases of the junction left unmatched. CDR3 length equals 19 residues. The DNA of the CDR3 is TGCGCCAGCAGCCAGTATGGGACTAGCGGGGACCCGTCAAAAGAGACCCAGTACTTC. This sequence encodes CASSQYGTSGDPSKETQYF.

The chain couples TRBV15 to TRBJ2-1; 8 bases are shared with TRBD1. With V trimmed by 6 bases and J by 3 bases, 13 bases remained unmatched. The CDR3 spans 17 residues. Germline CDR1 and CDR2: LNHNV and YYDKDF (reference sequence). CDR3 in amino acids: CATSGADRAGSYNEQFF. As DNA, the CDR3 is TGTGCCACCAGTGGGGCGGACAGGGCAGGGAGCTACAATGAGCAGTTCTTC.

V gene TRBV7-8 combines with J gene TRBJ1-1; D may be TRBD1 (5 bases). This CDR3 is built from 15 residues. Germline CDR1 is SGHVS and CDR2 is FQNEAQ. Deletions cut 0 bases from V and 3 bases from J, with 11 bases between. In DNA form, the CDR3 reads TGTGCCAGCAGCTTAGCAGGGATGGGGCACACTGAAGCTTTCTTT. Its translation is CASSLAGMGHTEAFF.

This clone has a single count. The gene calls are TRBV18 and TRBJ1-4; 12 nucleotides align to TRBD1. The CDR3 loop spans 17 amino acids. With 6 bases clipped from V and 3 bases from J, the junction kept 8 bases outside the gene matches. In germline, CDR1 is KGHSH, CDR2 LQKENI. The DNA of the CDR3 is TGTGCCAGCTCCCGAGGGACAGGGGGCCGGCCTAATGAAAAACTGTTTTTT. Protein sequence: CASSRGTGGRPNEKLFF.

This chain links TRBV7-9 with TRBJ2-7; 8 bases align to TRBD1. J was trimmed by 0 bases and V by 5 bases; bases with no gene match: 9. The CDR3 covers 16 residues. From germline, CDR1 is SEHNR and CDR2 FQNEAQ (reference sequence). The CDR3 here is CASSHRAGTGSYEQYF. The DNA for the CDR3 is TGTGCCAGCAGCCACCGGGCCGGGACAGGCTCCTACGAGCAGTACTTC.

The V gene is TRBV15, the J gene TRBJ2-7, with 13 positions matching TRBD2. Unmatched junction bases numbered 3, after V lost 5 bases and J lost 2 bases. This CDR3 comprises 15 residues. The germline V gene encodes CDR1 LNHNV and CDR2 YYDKDF (reference sequence). The CDR3 spells CATSAGLAGAYEQYF. CDR3 coding DNA: TGTGCCACCAGCGCAGGACTAGCGGGGGCCTACGAGCAGTACTTC.

The rearrangement joins TRBV13 to TRBJ2-1; D may be TRBD2 (6 bases). V dropped 3 bases and J dropped 5 bases, with 14 bases sitting between them. Germline CDR1 is PRHDT and CDR2 is FYEKMQ (reference sequence). This CDR3 is built from 15 residues. The CDR3 region is CASSFSGDLHNEQFF. The CDR3 DNA is TGTGCCAGCAGCTTTTCGGGGGATTTACACAATGAGCAGTTCTTC.

This clone occurred once. The J gene is TRBJ2-3, the V gene TRBV11-2; no clear D. V was trimmed by 3 bases and J by 2 bases, leaving 9 bases between them. This CDR3 has 14 amino acids. Germline V gives CDR1 SGHAT, CDR2 FQNNGV. The CDR3 DNA is TGTGCCAGCAGCTTCGACATTACCACAGATACGCAGTATTTT. It specifies CASSFDITTDTQYF.

This chain links TRBV10-3 with TRBJ1-1, with 7 bases identical to TRBD1. Germline values: CDR1 ENHRY, CDR2 SYGVKD. The J segment lost 0 bases and the V segment lost 3 bases, leaving 7 bases of the junction unmatched. The CDR3 totals 16 residues. The CDR3 sequence is CAISDTTGVLNTEAFF. CDR3 DNA sequence: TGTGCCATCAGTGACACTACAGGGGTCCTGAACACTGAAGCTTTCTTT.

The chain combines TRBV7-2 with TRBJ2-7, with unresolved D. CDR3 length: 16 residues. Germline V gene sequence: CDR1 SGHTA, CDR2 FQGNSA. The V gene lost 2 bases and the J gene lost 0 bases, with 14 bases spanning the gap. Here the CDR3 DNA reads TGTGCCAGCAGCTTATCGATCCCAATTAGCTCCTACGAGCAGTACTTC. It encodes CASSLSIPISSYEQYF.

The chain uses TRBV5-1 and TRBJ2-5, with 9 nucleotides matching TRBD2. Germline loops: CDR1 SGHRS, CDR2 YFSETQ. CDR3 length equals 15 residues. V trimming: 0 bases; J trimming: 7 bases; junction bases outside the gene matches: 7. The CDR3 bases are TGCGCCAGCAGCTTGGACTATAGCGGGGGCACGACCCAGTACTTC. This sequence encodes CASSLDYSGGTTQYF. The full variable domain, rest sourced from reference TRBV5-1 and TRBJ2-5, is KAGVTQTPRYLIKTRGQQVTLSCSPISGHRSVSWYQQTPGQGLQFLFEYFSETQRNKGNFPGRFSGRQFSNSRSEMNVSTLELGDSALYLCASSLDYSGGTTQYFGPGTRLLVL.

This chain connects TRBV27 to TRBJ1-2; 9 bases match TRBD1. The CDR3 consists of 14 residues. Germline CDR1 reads MNHEY; CDR2 reads SMNVEV (reference sequence). V gave up 5 bases and J gave up 9 bases; unmatched junction bases: 10. The DNA for the CDR3 is TGTGCCAGCAGTGCACAGGGGGCTAGGCTAAGCTACACCTTC. It yields the protein CASSAQGARLSYTF.

This clone was found a few times. DNA for the CDR3: TGCGCCAGCAGCTTGCGGGCGGGTACCCAAGAGACCCAGTACTTC. It translates to CASSLRAGTQETQYF. The V gene is TRBV5-1, the J gene TRBJ2-5; weak D call: TRBD2 (5 bases). The V gene lost 1 base and the J gene lost 1 base, with 11 bases spanning the gap. Per germline, CDR1 SGHRS and CDR2 YFSETQ. CDR3 size: 15 residues.